This T cell receptor beta chain was identified in a study of blood T cell repertoires in COVID-19 (dated by TCRdb to the early 2020s). With respect to the entire study: Samples from collaborators originated in the United States, Italy and Spain and spanned both the acute and convalescent phases of COVID-19. The repertoires were released in a freely available public database intended as a resource for research on the immune response to SARS-CoV-2. HLA class I and class II types, where available, came from metadata supplied by the sample provider rather than from assay-based typing. The prospective study material was composed of cDNA or gDNA derived from T cells, B-cell-depleted T cells, or PBMCs. Sample metadata almost always included a de-identified subject ID, COVID-19 status, age in years and sex. Subjects who had been exposed to COVID-19, were actively infected with it, or had recovered from it provided the deeply sampled blood TCRbeta repertoires that made up the dataset. The samples were drawn from two sources: the first 160 participants of the ongoing ImmuneRACE study, and over 1,000 subjects contributed by 6 global collaborators. Results the study describes overall, beyond this receptor: The amount of clinical and demographic metadata varied by source and participant and was provided uncurated.

This clone was picked up one time. Its antigen specificity is not known. Base qualities are not at hand, and no much larger clone is one base apart. Whole blood was collected in K2EDTA tubes by collaborating institutions according to the institutions' own protocols. For TCRbeta analysis, collaborators shipped samples in one of three forms: frozen whole blood, isolated PBMCs, or DNA extracted from either of those sample types. CDR1 and CDR2, per the germline V gene, are MNHNS and SASEGT. The CDR3 runs 17 residues from the cysteine to the phenylalanine. The only DNA kept is the CDR3, 51 bases in frame from the first base. V lost 4 bases and J lost 4 bases, and the count of bases not matched to a germline gene is 9. TCRbeta CDR3 regions were amplified from genomic DNA using the immunoSEQ Assay, a bias-controlled multiplex PCR. The study's processing was this. The number of nucleated cells in each sample was estimated by amplification of reference gene primers within the assay. To quantify the absolute abundance of each unique TCRbeta CDR3 rearrangement, sequence reads were collapsed and filtered. For each sample, productive Simpson clonality was calculated by taking the square root of Simpson's diversity index across productive rearrangements. The table was pulled from immuneACCESS by TCRdb, which kept in-frame rearrangements only. Such tables lose some clones; where checked, under half of the loss comes from unresolved V genes, and the rest has no known cause. D and trimming were read from the DNA, whereas the V and J calls and clone size are those reported in that table. This sample has around 130,000 clones in its table, and about 87% of those were observed once. Clones ranked in the top ten supply over 9.5% of the sample.

Sequenced material: peripheral blood. The TCR sequence derives from a man in his sixties with active or convalescent COVID-19. Here the chain combines TRBV6-1 and TRBJ1-4; TRBD1 lines up with 10 middle nucleotides. The CDR3 protein sequence reads: CASSGYGTGAFNEKLFF. The nucleotide sequence reads TGTGCCAGCAGTGGGTACGGGACAGGGGCCTTTAATGAAAAACTGTTTTTT.